A single sample is the source of the 7 T cell receptor beta chains below, sequenced in a study of T cell responses to AZD1222 COVID-19 vaccine. Using immunoSEQ multiplex PCR, the repertoire was profiled, and TCRdb retains in-frame clones only, with some absent. The repertoire consists of about 120,000 clones, with approximately 86% occurring once and the leading ten covering less than 3.5%. Sequencing was performed on peripheral blood, taken 28 days after the second AZD1222 dose. The receptors shown here come from an adult who received the AZD1222 COVID-19 vaccine.

The rearrangement joins TRBV9 to TRBJ1-1; no reliable D call. The CDR3 has 14 residues. Trimming removed 0 bases at V and 7 bases at J, with 13 bases between. From germline, CDR1 is SGDLS and CDR2 YYNGEE. The chain's CDR3 is CASSVVSSTGEAFF. CDR3 bases: TGTGCCAGCAGCGTAGTTAGTAGTACGGGTGAAGCTTTCTTT.

The rearrangement uses TRBV7-2 and TRBJ2-3, with D possibly being TRBD1 or TRBD2 (5 bases each). CDR3 length: 15 residues. Between the trimmed V and J ends, which lost 1 base and 2 bases, there was a span of 10 bases. Germline values: CDR1 SGHTA, CDR2 FQGNSA. Here the CDR3 reads CASSLVGRFTDTQYF. CDR3 nucleotides: TGTGCCAGCAGCTTAGTGGGACGCTTCACAGATACGCAGTATTTT.

CDR3 nucleotide sequence: TGTGCCAGCAGGGACGACGGCCGCTATGGCTACACCTTC. Encoded protein: CASRDDGRYGYTF. The J gene is TRBJ1-2, the V gene TRBV6-5, with D uncertain. CDR1 and CDR2 (germline): MNHEY, SVGAGI. The CDR3 is made up of 13 amino acids. The V and J ends lost 6 bases and 4 bases respectively, with 12 bases between them.

The chain links TRBV6-5 to TRBJ2-5, with 11 bases aligning to TRBD2. Losses at the gene ends were 4 bases for V and 4 bases for J; bases not matched to a gene: 8. The CDR3 extends over 16 amino acids. CDR1 MNHEY and CDR2 SVGAGI come from the germline V gene. The CDR3 DNA reads as TGTGCCAGCAGTTGGGCTAGCGGGGGGTCGGCAGAGACCCAGTACTTC. The encoded protein is CASSWASGGSAETQYF.

The rearrangement links TRBV11-2 to TRBJ1-3; no firm D call. The V end was cut by 1 base, the J end by 7 bases, with 17 bases between. This CDR3 contains 16 residues. Germline V gene data show CDR1 as SGHAT and CDR2 as FQNNGV. CDR3 region: CASSLALWTEFNTIYF. The DNA for the CDR3 is TGTGCCAGCAGCTTAGCCCTATGGACGGAGTTCAACACCATATATTTT.

This CDR3 is CASSMRERGNIQYF. The CDR3 DNA follows: TGTGCCAGTAGTATGAGGGAGCGGGGAAACATTCAGTACTTC. The V call is TRBV19, the J call TRBJ2-4, with 7 bases aligning to TRBD2. The CDR3 is 14 amino acids. With 3 bases clipped from V and 6 bases from J, the junction kept 5 bases outside the gene matches. CDR1 LNHDA and CDR2 SQIVND come from the germline V gene (reference sequence). The full variable domain, in which reference TRBV19 and TRBJ2-4 provide the parts outside the CDR3, is DGGITQSPKYLFRKEGQNVTLSCEQNLNHDAMYWYRQDPGQGLRLIYYSQIVNDFQKGDIAEGYSVSREKKESFPLTVTSAQKNPTAFYLCASSMRERGNIQYFGAGTRLSVL.

This clone was seen only a few times. The gene calls are TRBV3-1 (or the pseudogene TRBV3-2) and TRBJ1-2, with a possible D match to TRBD1 (6 bases). V lost 0 bases to trimming and J lost 2 bases, with 10 bases between them. This CDR3 comprises 15 residues. Germline V gene sequence: CDR1 LGHDT, CDR2 YNNKEL (reference sequence). The CDR3 here is CASSQEGGQNYGYTF. The DNA of the CDR3 is TGTGCCAGCAGCCAAGAGGGTGGACAGAACTATGGCTACACCTTC.